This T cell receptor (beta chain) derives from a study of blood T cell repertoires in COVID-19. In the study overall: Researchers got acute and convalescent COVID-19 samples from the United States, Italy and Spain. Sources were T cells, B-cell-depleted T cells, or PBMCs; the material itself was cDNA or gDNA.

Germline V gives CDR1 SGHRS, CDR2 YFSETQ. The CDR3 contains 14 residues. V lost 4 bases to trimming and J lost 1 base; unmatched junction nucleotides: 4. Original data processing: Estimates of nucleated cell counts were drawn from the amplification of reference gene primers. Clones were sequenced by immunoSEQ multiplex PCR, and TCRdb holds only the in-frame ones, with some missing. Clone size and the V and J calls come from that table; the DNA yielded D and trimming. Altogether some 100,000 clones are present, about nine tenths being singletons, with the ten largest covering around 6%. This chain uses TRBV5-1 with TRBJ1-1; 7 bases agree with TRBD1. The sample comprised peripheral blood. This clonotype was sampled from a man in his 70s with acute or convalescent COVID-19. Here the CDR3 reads CASSTGQKNTEAFF. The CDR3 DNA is TGCGCCAGCAGCACGGGACAGAAGAACACTGAAGCTTTCTTT. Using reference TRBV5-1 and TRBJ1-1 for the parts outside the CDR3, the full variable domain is KAGVTQTPRYLIKTRGQQVTLSCSPISGHRSVSWYQQTPGQGLQFLFEYFSETQRNKGNFPGRFSGRQFSNSRSEMNVSTLELGDSALYLCASSTGQKNTEAFFGQGTRLTVV.